The rows below give T cell receptor beta chains drawn from one sample of a study of vaccination and CD4 T cells after COVID-19. No antigen has been identified for these receptors. TCRdb independently ran MiXCR on the PCR reads; one entry per CDR3 protein. The data hold 7,500 to 10,000 distinct CDR3 sequences, with about a third observed a single time. What was sequenced was CD4+ T cells from blood, cultured in vitro. Source of these receptors: a human donor in good health. Both conserved end residues are part of each CDR3. The D gene is left open where the match is weak. The size entry is marked missing in some rows and otherwise reads once, few, many or a size class.

>NA|TRBJ2-5|NA|TRBV5-1
CASSPTPMAQETQYF
TGCGCCAGCAGCCCCACCCCGATGGCACAAGAGACCCAGTACTTC
>TRBD1|TRBJ2-7|few|TRBV28
CASSLDYRTGRYEQYF
TGTGCCAGCAGTCTAGATTATCGGACAGGGCGCTACGAGCAGTACTTC
>TRBD2|TRBJ2-7|medium-sized|TRBV10-3
CAIGTSGRSYEQYF
TGTGCCATCGGGACTAGCGGGAGAAGTTACGAGCAGTACTTC
>NA|TRBJ1-2|few|TRBV27
CASSPLRTEPYGYTF
TGTGCCAGCAGCCCCCTGAGAACAGAACCCTATGGCTACACCTTC
>TRBD2|TRBJ2-7|NA|TRBV29-1
CSVERLAGDSYEQYF
TGCAGCGTTGAAAGGCTAGCGGGAGACTCCTACGAGCAGTACTTC
>TRBD2|TRBJ2-5|NA|TRBV7-6
CASSSTTSGLAGGTQYF
TGTGCCAGCAGCTCCACAACATCGGGACTAGCGGGCGGGACCCAGTACTTC
>TRBD2|TRBJ2-7|few|TRBV20-1
CSASFGVAGGPYEQYF
TGCAGTGCTAGTTTTGGTGTTGCGGGAGGGCCCTACGAGCAGTACTTC
>NA|TRBJ1-1|NA|TRBV7-7
CASSPQVNTEAFF
TGTGCTAGCAGCCCACAGGTGAACACTGAAGCTTTCTTT
>NA|TRBJ2-1|few|TRBV7-7
CASSLRHRDNEQFF
TGTGCTAGCAGCTTAAGGCACAGAGACAATGAGCAGTTCTTC
>TRBD2|TRBJ2-7|NA|TRBV20-1
CSARDSGRAEGEQYF
TGCAGTGCTAGAGATAGCGGGAGGGCCGAGGGCGAGCAGTACTTC
>NA|TRBJ1-2|few|TRBV7-2
CASSLQGLPRPDGYTF
TGTGCCAGCAGCCTCCAGGGCCTACCCCGCCCCGATGGCTACACCTTC
>NA|TRBJ2-2|NA|TRBV20-1
CSARGRSTGELFF
TGCAGTGCTAGAGGGCGGTCAACCGGGGAGCTGTTTTTT
>NA|TRBJ2-5|few|TRBV6-2/TRBV6-3
CASTGASLSSQYF
TGTGCCAGCACCGGGGCCTCGCTAAGTAGCCAGTACTTC
>NA|TRBJ1-1|NA|TRBV6-5
CASSYSGNGMGTEAFF
TGTGCCAGCAGTTACTCGGGAAACGGGATGGGCACTGAAGCTTTCTTT
>TRBD1|TRBJ1-1|NA|TRBV10-3
CAISASGGVNTEAFF
TGTGCCATCAGTGCATCAGGGGGAGTGAACACTGAAGCTTTCTTT
>TRBD1|TRBJ1-2|NA|TRBV27
CASSPLGTGPPLSGYTF
TGTGCCAGCAGTCCCCTCGGGACAGGGCCCCCTCTGAGTGGCTACACCTTC
>TRBD1|TRBJ1-5|NA|TRBV20-1
CSASGTGDQGQPQHF
TGCAGTGCGTCCGGGACAGGGGACCAGGGGCAGCCCCAGCATTTT
>NA|TRBJ1-3|NA|TRBV20-1
CSAARQSSGNTIYF
TGCAGTGCGGCAAGACAGAGCTCTGGAAACACCATATATTTT
>TRBD1|TRBJ2-5|NA|TRBV2
CASLRDRAMETQYF
TGTGCCAGCCTCCGGGACAGGGCTATGGAGACCCAGTACTTC
>NA|TRBJ2-1|few|TRBV19
CASSIAPRGEQFF
TGTGCCAGTAGTATAGCGCCCAGGGGAGAGCAGTTCTTC
>NA|TRBJ1-5|NA|TRBV30
CACGHDSNQPQHF
TGTGCCTGCGGACACGATAGCAATCAGCCCCAGCATTTT
>TRBD1|TRBJ2-3|NA|TRBV11-2
CASSRNRGHTDTQYF
TGTGCCAGCAGTCGGAACAGGGGGCACACAGATACGCAGTATTTT
>NA|TRBJ1-5|medium-sized|TRBV7-9
CASSDIPNQPQHF
TGTGCCAGCAGCGACATACCAAATCAGCCCCAGCATTTT
>NA|TRBJ1-1|NA|TRBV12-3/TRBV12-4
CASSLLNTEAFF
TGTGCCAGCAGTTTACTGAACACTGAAGCTTTCTTT
>NA|TRBJ2-3|few|TRBV27
CASSFQDTQYF
TGTGCCAGCAGTTTTCAGGATACGCAGTATTTT
>TRBD1|TRBJ1-5|NA|TRBV2
CASSQDRGSNQPQHF
TGTGCCAGCAGCCAAGACAGGGGTAGCAATCAGCCCCAGCATTTT
>NA|TRBJ1-2|few|TRBV14
CASSQDQGHNYGYTF
TGTGCCAGCAGCCAAGACCAGGGGCATAACTATGGCTACACCTTC
>TRBD1|TRBJ1-2|NA|TRBV30
CAWSWQGVLNGYTF
TGTGCCTGGAGTTGGCAGGGGGTTTTGAATGGCTACACCTTC
>TRBD1|TRBJ2-1|NA|TRBV2
CASSDGTGYNEQFF
TGTGCCAGCAGTGACGGGACAGGTTACAATGAGCAGTTCTTC
>NA|TRBJ2-2|NA|TRBV28
CASRRGLTGELFF
TGTGCCAGCCGCCGAGGGTTGACCGGGGAGCTGTTTTTT
>TRBD2|TRBJ2-1|few|TRBV20-1
CSAEARTGRAREQFF
TGCAGTGCCGAAGCCCGAACCGGGAGGGCCCGGGAGCAGTTCTTC
>NA|TRBJ1-3|few|TRBV20-1
CSARAGNTIYF
TGCAGTGCTAGAGCTGGAAACACCATATATTTT
>NA|TRBJ1-1|NA|TRBV4-3
CASSQLAVTEAFF
TGCGCCAGCAGCCAGTTGGCGGTCACTGAAGCTTTCTTT
>NA|TRBJ1-5|NA|TRBV2
CASSFRQSSNQPQHF
TGTGCCAGCAGTTTTAGGCAGAGTAGCAATCAGCCCCAGCATTTT
>NA|TRBJ1-6|NA|TRBV20-1
CSASEQGSYNSPLHF
TGCAGTGCTAGCGAACAGGGCTCCTATAATTCACCCCTCCACTTT
>NA|TRBJ2-7|NA|TRBV5-1
CASSLDASSPKEQYF
TGCGCCAGCAGCTTGGACGCTAGTTCCCCTAAGGAGCAGTACTTC
>NA|TRBJ2-5|NA|TRBV15
CATSRDSSGAGETQYF
TGTGCCACCAGCAGAGATTCCTCCGGGGCCGGGGAGACCCAGTACTTC
>NA|TRBJ2-1|NA|TRBV4-3
CASSQDIRSWAGNEQFF
TGCGCCAGCAGCCAAGACATAAGATCTTGGGCGGGAAATGAGCAGTTCTTC